Detailed here is one T cell receptor beta chain. Its target is not known. This specimen belongs to a study of identical twins. Whole-study results and caveats: There were fewer insertions in abundant cord blood beta clonotypes, but memory repertoires showed no such pattern.

One entry per CDR3 protein results from TCRdb running MiXCR on the 5' RACE reads. Of hundreds of thousands of distinct CDR3 sequences listed, 9% to 15% are singletons. These same records also appear under a second study, on yellow fever vaccine responses in identical twins.

Input material: PBMCs. The receptor was isolated from a woman between 18 and 29 years old in good health.

CDR3 protein: CASSPEGTGGPVETQYF. As DNA, the CDR3 is TGCGCCAGCAGCCCCGAGGGAACGGGAGGGCCTGTAGAGACCCAGTACTTC. The gene calls are TRBV4-1 and TRBJ2-5, with 8 bases that match TRBD2. The J segment lost 4 bases and the V segment lost 4 bases, leaving 14 bases of the junction unmatched. The CDR3 runs 17 residues. Per the germline V gene, CDR1 is MGHRA and CDR2 is YSYEKL.